This entry describes one T cell receptor beta chain. The CDR3 is made up of 17 amino acids. Germline loops: CDR1 KGHSH, CDR2 LQKENI. Trimming took 1 base from V and 1 from J; bases not matched to a gene: 6. Per the study methods: Amplified reference gene primers provided the basis for estimating nucleated cell counts. Here immunoSEQ multiplex PCR was the method, and the copy in TCRdb shows in-frame clones only, minus some. The V and J calls and the clone size are those of that table, but D and trimming were determined from the DNA. The sample carries about 75,000 clones, roughly 84% recorded once. This record belongs to a study of blood T cell repertoires in COVID-19. Study overall: Specimens from acute and convalescent COVID-19 originated in the United States, Italy and Spain. From T cells, B-cell-depleted T cells, or PBMCs came the material, which was cDNA or gDNA.

The rearrangement uses TRBV18 and TRBJ2-5; 10 positions agree with TRBD2. The sequencing input was peripheral blood. This sequence was found in a woman aged 50 to 65 with acute or convalescent COVID-19. The CDR3 DNA reads TGTGCCAGCTCACCACGCGTGGCTAGCGGGAGCCAAGAGACCCAGTACTTC. Translation: CASSPRVASGSQETQYF. Together with reference TRBV18 and TRBJ2-5, the CDR3 gives the full variable domain: NAGVMQNPRHLVRRRGQEARLRCSPMKGHSHVYWYRQLPEEGLKFMVYLQKENIIDESGMPKERFSAEFPKEGPSILRIQQVVRGDSAAYFCASSPRVASGSQETQYFGPGTRLLVL.